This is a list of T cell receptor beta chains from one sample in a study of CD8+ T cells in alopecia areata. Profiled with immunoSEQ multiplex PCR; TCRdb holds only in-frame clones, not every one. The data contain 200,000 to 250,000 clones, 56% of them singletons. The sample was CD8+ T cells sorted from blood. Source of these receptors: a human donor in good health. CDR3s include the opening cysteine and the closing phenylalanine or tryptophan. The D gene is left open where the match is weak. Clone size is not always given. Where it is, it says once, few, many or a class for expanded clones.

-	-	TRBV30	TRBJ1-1	TGTGCCTGGCTTTGGTCGGGGGCGCGTCCCACTGAAGCTTTCTTT	CAWLWSGARPTEAFF
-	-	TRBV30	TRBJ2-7	TGTGCCTGGAGAGCGGACAGTGGCGAGCAGTACTTC	CAWRADSGEQYF
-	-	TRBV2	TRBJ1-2	TGTGCCAACCGCCTAGAAGGCATCTATGGCTACACCTTC	CANRLEGIYGYTF
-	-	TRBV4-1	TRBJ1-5	TGCGCCAGCAGCCGCGGGGGCAATCAGCCCCAGCATTTT	CASSRGGNQPQHF
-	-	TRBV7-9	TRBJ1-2	TGTGCCAGCAGCTTAGCGAGTCGGTATGGCTACACCTTC	CASSLASRYGYTF
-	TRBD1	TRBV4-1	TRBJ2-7	TGCGCCAGCAGCCAGACAGGGGAGGCCTACGAGCAGTACTTC	CASSQTGEAYEQYF
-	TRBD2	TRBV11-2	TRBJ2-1	TGTGCCAGCAGCCGGACTAGCGGGGACCCCTCGCAGTTCTTC	CASSRTSGDPSQFF
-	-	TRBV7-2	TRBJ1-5	TGTGCCAGCAGCTTAGTGGGCTATCAGCCCCAGCATTTT	CASSLVGYQPQHF
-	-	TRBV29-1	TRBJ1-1	TGCAGCGCTCCGGTCGGGGGTGAAGCTTTCTTT	CSAPVGGEAFF
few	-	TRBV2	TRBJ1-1	TGTGCCAGCACCTTCCCCCGTGGCACTGAAGCTTTCTTT	CASTFPRGTEAFF
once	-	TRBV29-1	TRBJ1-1	TGCAGCACCTCGGGAAGGGGTGAAGCTTTCTTT	CSTSGRGEAFF
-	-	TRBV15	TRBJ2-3	TGTGCCACCAGCAGTACAAACCTCAGGGTAACTAAACCAGATACGCAGTATTTT	CATSSTNLRVTKPDTQYF
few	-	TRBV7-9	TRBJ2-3	TGTGCCAGCAGCTTGGGGGCTGATACGCAGTATTTT	CASSLGADTQYF
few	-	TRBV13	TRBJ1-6	TGTGCCAGCAGCTTAGGCGCACTACTAGGGGGGAATTCACCCCTCCACTTT	CASSLGALLGGNSPLHF
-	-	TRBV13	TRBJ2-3	TGTGCCAGCAGCTCGTCCAGTACAGATACGCAGTATTTT	CASSSSSTDTQYF
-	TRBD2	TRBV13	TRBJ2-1	TGTGCCAGCAGCCCACGGGGCGGGGGACCTGGGTATGAGCAGTTCTTC	CASSPRGGGPGYEQFF
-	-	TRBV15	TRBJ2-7	TGTGCCACCAGGCCCCACGGGGACTACGAGCAGTACTTC	CATRPHGDYEQYF
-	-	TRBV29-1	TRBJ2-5	TGCAGCTTCTCCGGGCCCTCGGAGACCCAGTACTTC	CSFSGPSETQYF
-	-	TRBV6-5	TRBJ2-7	TGTGCCAGCAGTCCCTCCCCGGGACTTCCAAAAGAGCAGTACTTC	CASSPSPGLPKEQYF
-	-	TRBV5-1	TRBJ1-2	TGCGCCAGCAGCTTGACCGGGACGGACTTTGGCTACACCTTC	CASSLTGTDFGYTF